Listed below are T cell receptor beta chains from one sample, sequenced in a study of Tregs in tolerant kidney transplant recipients. Using immunoSEQ multiplex PCR, the repertoire was profiled, and TCRdb retains in-frame clones only, with some absent. The sample shows 85,000 to 95,000 clones, more than 80% of them seen only once. Sequencing was done on a sample of CD8+ T cells from blood. The receptors stem from a human donor in good health. Each CDR3 is given with its conserved first and last residue. Fields, in order: J gene, D gene, clone size, V gene, CDR3 protein, CDR3 DNA. D genes are given only for firm matches. The listing skips clone size in some rows; elsewhere it reads once, few, many or a size class.

TRBJ2-3 | TRBD2 | - | TRBV27 | CASSLSLAGGSQYF | TGTGCCAGCAGTTTATCACTGGCGGGGGGTTCGCAGTATTTT
TRBJ2-1 | TRBD2 | once | TRBV4-1 | CASSQVFSGGASSYNEQFF | TGCGCCAGCAGCCAAGTCTTTAGCGGGGGGGCGAGCTCCTACAATGAGCAGTTCTTC
TRBJ2-1 | TRBD1 | - | TRBV9 | CASSVARQGSYNEQFF | TGTGCCAGCAGCGTAGCCCGACAGGGGTCCTACAATGAGCAGTTCTTC
TRBJ1-6 | TRBD1 | few | TRBV27 | CASRGGDRGNSPLHF | TGTGCCAGCAGGGGGGGGGACAGGGGTAATTCACCCCTCCACTTT
TRBJ2-1 | - | - | TRBV4-1 | CASSHIAAREQFF | TGCGCCAGCAGCCACATTGCGGCAAGGGAGCAGTTCTTC
TRBJ2-2 | TRBD1 | - | TRBV19 | CASSVTGTGNTGELFF | TGTGCCAGTAGTGTTACCGGGACAGGAAACACCGGGGAGCTGTTTTTT
TRBJ1-2 | TRBD1 | - | TRBV5-6 | CASSSQTGGKYYGYTF | TGTGCCAGCAGCTCCCAGACAGGGGGCAAGTACTATGGCTACACCTTC
TRBJ2-3 | TRBD2 | - | TRBV7-2 | CASSLGLAGGLVGDTQYF | TGTGCCAGCAGCTTAGGTCTAGCGGGGGGGCTAGTCGGAGATACGCAGTATTTT
TRBJ2-7 | - | - | TRBV20-1 | CSAIPALEQYF | TGCAGTGCTATCCCCGCCCTCGAGCAGTACTTC
TRBJ2-7 | - | - | TRBV7-9 | CASSLAVSQYYEQYF | TGTGCCAGCAGCTTAGCGGTCAGTCAATACTACGAGCAGTACTTC
TRBJ1-5 | TRBD1 | - | TRBV11-2 | CASSFHSRDRVWQPQHF | TGTGCCAGCAGCTTCCATTCCCGGGACAGGGTTTGGCAGCCCCAGCATTTT
TRBJ1-1 | TRBD1 | - | TRBV10-3 | CAISETGSGLNEAFF | TGTGCCATCTCCGAGACAGGGTCTGGATTAAATGAAGCTTTCTTT
TRBJ2-1 | - | - | TRBV27 | CASSLPMREGGRHNEQFF | TGTGCCAGCAGTTTACCTATGAGGGAGGGGGGGAGACACAATGAGCAGTTCTTC
TRBJ2-1 | TRBD2 | - | TRBV11-1 | CASTPPGLAVNEQFF | TGTGCCAGCACCCCACCGGGACTAGCAGTTAATGAGCAGTTCTTC
TRBJ1-5 | - | - | TRBV11-2 | CASSLGAYSNQPQHF | TGTGCCAGCAGCTTAGGGGCATATAGCAATCAGCCCCAGCATTTT
TRBJ2-3 | - | - | TRBV4-1 | CASSQVYSDTDTQYF | TGCGCCAGCAGCCAAGTCTACAGTGACACAGATACGCAGTATTTT
TRBJ1-2 | TRBD1 | - | TRBV19 | CASSIAGTGGPGDYGYTF | TGTGCCAGTAGTATCGCCGGGACAGGGGGGCCCGGGGACTATGGCTACACCTTC
TRBJ2-1 | - | once | TRBV30 | CAWEPASSYNEQFF | TGTGCCTGGGAGCCCGCCAGCTCCTACAATGAGCAGTTCTTC
TRBJ2-3 | - | - | TRBV11-2 | CASSLRASATDTQYF | TGTGCCAGCAGCTTAAGGGCTAGCGCCACAGATACGCAGTATTTT
TRBJ1-5 | TRBD1 | - | TRBV19 | CASSIGGRGRKPQHF | TGTGCCAGTAGTATAGGGGGGAGGGGGCGGAAGCCCCAGCATTTT
TRBJ1-1 | - | - | TRBV6-1 | CASSEQPLNTEAFF | TGTGCCAGCAGTGAACAACCACTGAACACTGAAGCTTTCTTT
TRBJ2-3 | - | - | TRBV19 | CASNGRGTSDTQYF | TGTGCCAGTAACGGCAGGGGCACATCAGATACGCAGTATTTT
TRBJ2-7 | - | - | TRBV29-1 | CSVEQGRSYEQYF | TGCAGCGTTGAACAGGGGCGATCCTACGAGCAGTACTTC
TRBJ1-4 | - | - | TRBV4-1 | CASSPGLGREKLFF | TGCGCCAGCAGCCCGGGACTTGGGAGGGAAAAACTGTTTTTT
TRBJ2-3 | - | - | TRBV9 | CASSVAGVIDTQYF | TGTGCCAGCAGCGTAGCGGGGGTAATAGATACGCAGTATTTT
TRBJ2-1 | - | - | TRBV6-1 | CASSEARVAADYNEQFF | TGTGCCAGCAGTGAAGCGCGGGTAGCGGCGGACTACAATGAGCAGTTCTTC
TRBJ1-4 | - | - | TRBV6-5 | CASSYTPRREKLFF | TGTGCCAGCAGTTACACCCCCCGCCGTGAAAAACTGTTTTTT
TRBJ2-5 | TRBD2 | - | TRBV5-1 | CASSGLAGGPGETQYF | TGCGCCAGCAGCGGACTAGCGGGAGGGCCCGGAGAGACCCAGTACTTC
TRBJ2-1 | - | - | TRBV4-2 | CASSQEAGTYNEQFF | TGTGCCAGCAGCCAAGAGGCGGGGACCTACAATGAGCAGTTCTTC
TRBJ2-1 | - | - | TRBV4-1 | CASSQDLAFSEQFF | TGCGCCAGCAGCCAAGATCTTGCGTTCTCTGAGCAGTTCTTC
TRBJ1-1 | - | - | TRBV6-5 | CASSYLGSATEAFF | TGTGCCAGCAGTTACCTAGGGAGCGCTACTGAAGCTTTCTTT
TRBJ2-7 | TRBD1 | - | TRBV6-1 | CASSGLGTASYEQYF | TGTGCCAGCAGTGGTCTCGGGACAGCTTCCTACGAGCAGTACTTC
TRBJ2-1 | - | - | TRBV4-2 | CASSQAPGPSEFF | TGTGCCAGCAGCCAGGCCCCGGGACCCAGCGAGTTCTTC
TRBJ1-3 | - | - | TRBV5-1 | CASSLGVSSGNTIYF | TGCGCCAGCAGCTTGGGAGTGAGCTCTGGAAACACCATATATTTT